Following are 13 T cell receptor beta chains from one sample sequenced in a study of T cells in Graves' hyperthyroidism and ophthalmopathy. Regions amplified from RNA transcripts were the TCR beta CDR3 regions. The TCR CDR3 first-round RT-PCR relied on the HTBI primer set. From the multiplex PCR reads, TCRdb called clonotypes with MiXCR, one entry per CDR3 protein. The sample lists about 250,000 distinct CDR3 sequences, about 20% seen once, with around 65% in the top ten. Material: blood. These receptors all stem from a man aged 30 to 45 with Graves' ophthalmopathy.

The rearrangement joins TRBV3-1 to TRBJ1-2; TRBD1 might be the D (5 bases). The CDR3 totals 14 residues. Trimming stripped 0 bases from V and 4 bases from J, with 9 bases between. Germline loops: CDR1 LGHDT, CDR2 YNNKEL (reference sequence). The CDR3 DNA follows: TGTGCCAGCAGCCAAGATTGGGGGGGCTATGGCTACACCTTC. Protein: CASSQDWGGYGYTF.

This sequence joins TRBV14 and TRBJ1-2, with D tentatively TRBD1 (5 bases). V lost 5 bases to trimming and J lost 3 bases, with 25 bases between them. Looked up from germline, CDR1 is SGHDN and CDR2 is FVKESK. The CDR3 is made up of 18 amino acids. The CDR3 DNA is TGTGCCAGCAGCAAATCGAGCCCGACAGTGCGCTATGACTATGGCTACACCTTC. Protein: CASSKSSPTVRYDYGYTF.

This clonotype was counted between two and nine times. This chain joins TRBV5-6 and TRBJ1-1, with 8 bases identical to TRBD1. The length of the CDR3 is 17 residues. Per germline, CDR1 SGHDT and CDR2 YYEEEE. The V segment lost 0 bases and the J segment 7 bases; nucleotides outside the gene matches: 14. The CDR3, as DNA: TGTGCCAGCAGCTTGGCCGTTCCGGTCAGGGGGCGGGATGAAGCTTTCTTT. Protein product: CASSLAVPVRGRDEAFF.

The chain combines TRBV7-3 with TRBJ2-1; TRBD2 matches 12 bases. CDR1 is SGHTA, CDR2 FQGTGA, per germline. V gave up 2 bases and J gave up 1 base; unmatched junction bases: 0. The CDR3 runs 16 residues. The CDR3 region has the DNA TGTGCCAGCAGCTTACTAGCGGGAGGGTCCTACAATGAGCAGTTCTTC. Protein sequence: CASSLLAGGSYNEQFF.

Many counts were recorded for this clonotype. CDR3 protein: CATSRDHPFSGGGELFF. DNA for the CDR3: TGTGCCACCAGCAGAGACCACCCCTTCAGCGGGGGCGGGGAGCTGTTTTTT. The V call is TRBV15, the J call TRBJ2-2; TRBD2 matches 8 bases. The CDR3 loop spans 17 amino acids. Germline values: CDR1 LNHNV, CDR2 YYDKDF (reference sequence). V dropped 0 bases and J dropped 7; count of bases not matched to a gene: 10.

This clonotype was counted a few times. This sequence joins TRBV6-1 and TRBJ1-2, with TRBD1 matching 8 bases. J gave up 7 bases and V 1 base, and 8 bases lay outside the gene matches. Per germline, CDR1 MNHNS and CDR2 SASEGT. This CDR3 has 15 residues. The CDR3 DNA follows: TGTGCCAGCAGTGAAGGGACAGGGACAACGGGTGGCTACACCTTC. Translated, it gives CASSEGTGTTGGYTF.

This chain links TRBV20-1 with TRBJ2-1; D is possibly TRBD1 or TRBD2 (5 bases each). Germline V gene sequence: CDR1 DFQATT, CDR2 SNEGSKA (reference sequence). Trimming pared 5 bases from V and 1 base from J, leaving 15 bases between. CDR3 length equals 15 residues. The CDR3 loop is CSAGGQGRSYNEQFF. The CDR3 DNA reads TGCAGTGCTGGGGGTCAGGGAAGGTCCTACAATGAGCAGTTCTTC.

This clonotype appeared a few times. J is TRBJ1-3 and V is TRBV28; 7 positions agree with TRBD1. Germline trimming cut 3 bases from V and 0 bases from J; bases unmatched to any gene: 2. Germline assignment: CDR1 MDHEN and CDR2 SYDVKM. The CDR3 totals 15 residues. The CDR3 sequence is CASSLGQFSGNTIYF. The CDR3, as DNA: TGTGCCAGCAGTTTGGGACAGTTCTCTGGAAACACCATATATTTT.

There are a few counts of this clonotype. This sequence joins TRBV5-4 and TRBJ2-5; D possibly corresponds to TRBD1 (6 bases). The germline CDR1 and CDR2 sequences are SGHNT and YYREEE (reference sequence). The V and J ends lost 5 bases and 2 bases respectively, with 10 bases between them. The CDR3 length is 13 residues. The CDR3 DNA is TGTGCCAGCAGATCCGGGACACAAGAGACCCAGTACTTC. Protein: CASRSGTQETQYF.

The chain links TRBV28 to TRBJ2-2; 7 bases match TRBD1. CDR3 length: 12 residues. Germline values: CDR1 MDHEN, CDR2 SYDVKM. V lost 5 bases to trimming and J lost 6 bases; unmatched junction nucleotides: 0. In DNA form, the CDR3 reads TGTGCCAGCAGTCAGGGGGCCGGGGAGCTGTTTTTT. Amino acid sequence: CASSQGAGELFF.

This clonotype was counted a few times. The CDR3 bases are TGTGCCACCAGTGAGAGGTCCGCAGGGAATGAGCAGTTCTTC. Translation: CATSERSAGNEQFF. This rearrangement joins TRBV24-1 to TRBJ2-1, with TRBD1 as a possible D gene (5 bases). V shed 4 bases and J shed 7 bases, with 13 bases lying between them. The germline CDR1 and CDR2 sequences are KGHDR and SFDVKD. The CDR3 has 14 amino acids.

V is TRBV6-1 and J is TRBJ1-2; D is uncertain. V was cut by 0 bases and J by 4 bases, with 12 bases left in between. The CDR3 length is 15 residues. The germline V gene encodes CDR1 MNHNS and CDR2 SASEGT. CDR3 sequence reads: CASSEARPVVYGYTF. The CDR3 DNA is TGTGCCAGCAGTGAAGCGCGTCCGGTGGTCTATGGCTACACCTTC.

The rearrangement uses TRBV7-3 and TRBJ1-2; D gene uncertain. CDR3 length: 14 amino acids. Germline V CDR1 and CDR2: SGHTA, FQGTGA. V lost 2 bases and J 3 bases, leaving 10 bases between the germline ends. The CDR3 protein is CASSLYGGDYGYTF. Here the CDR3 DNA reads TGTGCCAGCAGCTTATATGGCGGGGACTATGGCTACACCTTC.